This T cell receptor (beta chain) is from a study of blood T cell repertoires in COVID-19. Which cohort a participant joined came from the clinical history participants gave. In germline, CDR1 is SGHRS, CDR2 YFSETQ. CDR3 length: 16 amino acids. The V end lost 4 bases, the J end lost 0 bases, and 16 bases lay between the germline ends. In the original analysis: By means of reference gene primer amplification, nucleated cell counts were estimated. Assay: immunoSEQ multiplex PCR; the TCRdb copy retains only in-frame clones and omits some. V and J calls and clone size follow that table, whereas D and trimming were derived from the DNA. The sample has about 180,000 clones, 88% seen once.

The chain carries TRBV5-1 and TRBJ1-1; D is perhaps TRBD1 (6 bases). This receptor was obtained from a woman younger than 35 who had recovered from COVID-19. Sequenced sample: PBMCs or T cells enriched from blood (not recorded which). The CDR3 sequence is CASSPPAQGVNTEAFF. CDR3 in DNA: TGCGCCAGCAGCCCTCCGGCACAGGGTGTGAACACTGAAGCTTTCTTT.